The present T cell receptor (beta chain) was sequenced within a study of blood T cell repertoires in COVID-19. For the study at large: Some COVID-19 samples were acute and others convalescent; all came from the United States, Italy and Spain.

This clone was detected once. The germline CDR1 and CDR2 sequences are LNHDA and SQIVND (reference sequence). V was shortened by 8 bases and J by 2 bases, with 16 bases between the two germline ends. CDR3 length: 16 residues. As originally analysed: The assay estimated nucleated cells by amplifying reference gene primers. Repertoires were generated with immunoSEQ multiplex PCR, while TCRdb's copy carries only in-frame clones and drops some. Clonal size and the V and J genes are those of that table, whereas D and trimming came from the DNA. The sample includes around 280,000 clones, 75% to 90% seen only once; the top ten take approximately 2.2%.

This chain links TRBV19 with TRBJ2-6, with D perhaps matching TRBD2 (6 bases). Sequencing was carried out using peripheral blood. This receptor was taken from a woman aged 25-40 years who had recovered from COVID-19. For the CDR3, the DNA is TGTGCCAGTCTACCTGGCGGGATAACTGGGGCCAACGTCCTGACTTTC. Its translation: CASLPGGITGANVLTF. Drawing the rest from reference TRBV19 and TRBJ2-6, the complete variable domain is DGGITQSPKYLFRKEGQNVTLSCEQNLNHDAMYWYRQDPGQGLRLIYYSQIVNDFQKGDIAEGYSVSREKKESFPLTVTSAQKNPTAFYLCASLPGGITGANVLTFGAGSRLTVL.